The 21 T cell receptor beta chains given below trace back to one sample, sequenced in a study of cytomegalovirus exposure and HLA in healthy donors (dated by TCRdb to 2017 to 2019). The library was built by means of the immunoSEQ multiplex PCR assay. For the multiplex PCR, a mixture combining 60 forward primers for TCR Vbeta segments and 13 reverse primers for TCR Jbeta segments was used. In TCRdb, the immuneACCESS table is reduced to in-frame sequences with V and J assigned. These tables do not hold every clone; where another copy was compared, an unresolved V gene accounts for under half, and the others remain unexplained. The table for this sample lists 150,000 to 200,000 clones; around three quarters of them were counted only once. The top ten clones comprise more than 0.8% of the sample. Sequencing was done on a sample of PBMCs. The receptors here all came from a woman in her forties in good health and CMV-seronegative.

Only one count was recorded for this clone. This chain links TRBV4-2 with TRBJ2-7; TRBD2 matches at 9 bases. Germline lookup yields CDR1 LGHNA and CDR2 YNFKEQ. This CDR3 is built from 14 residues. Trimming cost V 4 bases and J 5 bases; bases outside gene matches: 6. CDR3 sequence (DNA): TGTGCCAGCAGCCTTAGCGGGAGATTCGACGAGCAGTACTTC. It codes for CASSLSGRFDEQYF.

The V gene is TRBV11-1, the J gene TRBJ2-7; no clear D. The ends were cut back, 4 bases at V and 2 bases at J, with 12 bases in the middle. The germline V gene encodes CDR1 SGHAT and CDR2 FQDESV (reference sequence). The CDR3 totals 14 residues. CDR3 in amino acids: CASSSQAATYEQYF. The CDR3 coding sequence is TGTGCCAGCAGCTCCCAGGCCGCGACCTACGAGCAGTACTTC.

In this sample, this clone turned up once. V usage is TRBV30 and J usage is TRBJ2-2; 8 bases agree with TRBD1. The germline CDR1 and CDR2 sequences are GTSNPN and SVGIG (reference sequence). J was trimmed by 0 bases and V by 2 bases; bases with no gene match: 2. This CDR3 is 15 amino acids long. The chain's CDR3 is CAWSLQGANTGELFF. The CDR3 coding sequence is TGTGCCTGGAGTCTACAGGGGGCGAACACCGGGGAGCTGTTTTTT.

The J gene is TRBJ1-1, the V gene TRBV9; tentatively, D is TRBD1 (5 bases). Germline V gene lookup returns CDR1 SGDLS and CDR2 YYNGEE. The CDR3 has 13 amino acids. V was pared by 0 bases and J by 5 bases, with 8 bases between. The DNA for the CDR3 is TGTGCCAGCAGCGTAGCCAGGGAAACTGAAGCTTTCTTT. It encodes CASSVARETEAFF.

The chain employs TRBV7-3 and TRBJ2-7; 9 bases are a match to TRBD2. CDR3 length equals 15 residues. Trimming took 5 bases from V and 2 from J; bases not matched to a gene: 7. Germline V gene sequence: CDR1 SGHTA, CDR2 FQGTGA. The CDR3 DNA reads as TGTGCCAGCAGCCCCCAAGCGGGAGGTACCTACGAGCAGTACTTC. This translates into CASSPQAGGTYEQYF.

The genes are TRBV7-6 and TRBJ2-7, with D uncertain. This CDR3 comprises 14 residues. Germline V gene sequence: CDR1 SGHVS, CDR2 FNYEAQ. Deletions cut 2 bases from V and 6 bases from J, with 14 bases between. This chain's CDR3 is CASSLLGLTGEQYF. CDR3 nucleotide sequence: TGTGCCAGCAGCTTACTAGGTTTGACCGGCGAGCAGTACTTC. The entire variable domain, with the rest obtained from reference TRBV7-6 and TRBJ2-7, is as follows: GAGVSQSPRYKVTKRGQDVALRCDPISGHVSLYWYRQALGQGPEFLTYFNYEAQQDKSGLPNDRFSAERPEGSISTLTIQRTEQRDSAMYRCASSLLGLTGEQYFGPGTRLTVT.

This clone came up once. This chain's CDR3 is CAWSVSRVNEQYF. The CDR3 DNA is TGTGCCTGGAGTGTAAGCAGGGTCAACGAGCAGTACTTC. The chain employs TRBV30 and TRBJ2-7; D perhaps matches TRBD1 (5 bases). The length of the CDR3 is 13 residues. Germline CDR1 GTSNPN, CDR2 SVGIG (reference sequence). The ends were cut back, 0 bases at V and 5 bases at J, with 11 bases in the middle.

The rearrangement uses TRBV6-6 and TRBJ1-4; 7 nucleotides line up with TRBD1. J gave up 3 bases and V 6 bases, and 4 bases lay outside the gene matches. This CDR3 has 14 residues. Germline-derived CDR1 and CDR2 are MNHNY and SVGAGI (reference sequence). The CDR3 coding sequence is TGTGCCAGCAGACCGGGACAGCCTAATGAAAAACTGTTTTTT. This encodes CASRPGQPNEKLFF.

V is TRBV5-4 and J is TRBJ2-4; TRBD1 might be the D (5 bases). The germline V gene has CDR1 SGHNT and CDR2 YYREEE (reference sequence). The CDR3 totals 14 residues. Deletions cut 0 bases from V and 5 bases from J, with 9 bases between. The CDR3 region has the DNA TGTGCCAGCAGCTTGGATACAGGCCAAAACATTCAGTACTTC. It specifies CASSLDTGQNIQYF.

The CDR3 reads CASSRDTYGYTF. CDR3 coding DNA: TGTGCCAGCAGCCGAGACACCTATGGCTACACCTTC. V and J are TRBV5-4 and TRBJ1-2; D unclear. The CDR3 is made up of 12 amino acids. V was clipped by 4 bases and J by 4 bases, with 8 bases between them. CDR1 SGHNT and CDR2 YYREEE come from the germline V gene (reference sequence).

The CDR3 protein is CASSLAVSQPQHF. Written as DNA, the CDR3 is TGTGCCAGCAGCTTGGCCGTATCCCAGCCCCAGCATTTT. V is TRBV5-8 and J is TRBJ1-5, with D unclear. This CDR3 has 13 amino acids. CDR1 SGHTS and CDR2 YDEGEE come from the germline V gene. With 0 bases removed from V and 7 bases from J, the gap between germline ends came to 8 bases.

This clone was seen only once. The chain uses TRBV28 and TRBJ1-2; TRBD1 is a possible D gene (5 bases). Trimming shortened V by 7 bases and J by 4 bases, and 16 bases separated the two germline ends. CDR1 is MDHEN and CDR2 is SYDVKM in the germline V gene. The CDR3 has 14 amino acids. CDR3 residues: CASTSGGTTYGYTF. DNA of the CDR3: TGTGCCAGCACCTCTGGCGGGACTACCTATGGCTACACCTTC.

The CDR3 DNA reads as TGTGCCAGTAGTAGGTGGACCGGGGGGTTTGAGGATCAGCCCCAGCATTTT. The encoded protein is CASSRWTGGFEDQPQHF. The V and J genes are TRBV19 and TRBJ1-5; TRBD1 might be the D (5 bases). The germline V gene has CDR1 LNHDA and CDR2 SQIVND (reference sequence). This CDR3 region has 17 residues. V dropped 4 bases and J dropped 5 bases, with 21 bases sitting between them. The variable domain in full, with the rest retrieved from reference TRBV19 and TRBJ1-5, is DGGITQSPKYLFRKEGQNVTLSCEQNLNHDAMYWYRQDPGQGLRLIYYSQIVNDFQKGDIAEGYSVSREKKESFPLTVTSAQKNPTAFYLCASSRWTGGFEDQPQHFGDGTRLSIL.

The J gene is TRBJ1-2, the V gene TRBV19; 9 nucleotides align to TRBD1. J gave up 3 bases and V 10 bases, and 12 bases lay outside the gene matches. The CDR3 extends over 15 amino acids. Germline V gene data show CDR1 as LNHDA and CDR2 as SQIVND (reference sequence). The CDR3 region is CATQKDRGWDYGYTF. The DNA for the CDR3 is TGTGCCACCCAAAAGGACAGGGGATGGGACTATGGCTACACCTTC.

The rearrangement uses TRBV28 and TRBJ1-5; D ambiguous. The CDR3 length is 14 residues. Per the germline V gene, CDR1 is MDHEN and CDR2 is SYDVKM. The V and J ends lost 4 bases and 0 bases respectively, with 7 bases between them. In DNA, the CDR3 is TGTGCCAGCAGTTCCTATTATAGCAATCAGCCCCAGCATTTT. Translation gives CASSSYYSNQPQHF.

This sequence joins TRBV5-4 and TRBJ2-1; D possibly corresponds to TRBD2 (7 bases). Per germline, CDR1 SGHNT and CDR2 YYREEE (reference sequence). V lost 0 bases and J 6 bases, leaving 16 bases between the germline ends. The length of the CDR3 is 16 residues. CDR3 DNA: TGTGCCAGCAGCTTGGCGGTAAGGGGGGAGGGCAATGAGCAGTTCTTC. Amino acid sequence: CASSLAVRGEGNEQFF.

This chain uses TRBV25-1 with TRBJ2-1; 9 bases are a match to TRBD2. Germline CDR1 MGHDK, CDR2 SYGVNS. CDR3 length: 14 residues. V shed 8 bases, J shed 5 bases, and the junction held 7 bases outside the gene matches. The CDR3 region has the DNA TGTGCCAGCGTTACTAGCGGGCCAAACAATGAGCAGTTCTTC. Encoded protein: CASVTSGPNNEQFF.

This rearrangement joins TRBV19 to TRBJ1-1; TRBD1 matches at 11 bases. The junction had 5 bases not matched to a gene; V was cut back by 7 bases and J by 4 bases. CDR1 is LNHDA, CDR2 SQIVND, per germline (reference sequence). The CDR3 loop spans 14 amino acids. CDR3 in amino acids: CASIRGQGATEAFF. The CDR3 DNA reads TGTGCCAGTATCCGAGGACAGGGGGCCACTGAAGCTTTCTTT.

The chain combines TRBV6-5 with TRBJ2-3; D not certain. This CDR3 is 13 amino acids long. Trimming left V 2 bases short and J 2 bases short, with 5 bases between. Germline loops: CDR1 MNHEY, CDR2 SVGAGI. The CDR3 DNA reads TGTGCCAGCAGTTACGTTATCACAGATACGCAGTATTTT. It codes for CASSYVITDTQYF.

This sequence joins TRBV11-3 and TRBJ2-3, with D uncertain. CDR1 is SGHNT and CDR2 is YENEEA in the germline V gene. The CDR3 contains 12 residues. Between the trimmed V and J ends, which lost 1 base and 6 bases, there was a span of 5 bases. The CDR3 DNA is TGTGCCAGCAGCTTAGGGAGTGATACGCAGTATTTT. Translated: CASSLGSDTQYF.

This clone was seen a single time. CDR3 bases: TGTGCCTGGAGTGCTGGACTAGCGGGAGTCCACGAGCAGTACTTC. Protein sequence: CAWSAGLAGVHEQYF. V usage is TRBV30 and J usage is TRBJ2-5; 13 bases line up with TRBD2. The assigned J gene may be wrong: the sequence end matches TRBJ2-7 better. This CDR3 has 15 amino acids. Germline CDR1 and CDR2: GTSNPN and SVGIG (reference sequence).